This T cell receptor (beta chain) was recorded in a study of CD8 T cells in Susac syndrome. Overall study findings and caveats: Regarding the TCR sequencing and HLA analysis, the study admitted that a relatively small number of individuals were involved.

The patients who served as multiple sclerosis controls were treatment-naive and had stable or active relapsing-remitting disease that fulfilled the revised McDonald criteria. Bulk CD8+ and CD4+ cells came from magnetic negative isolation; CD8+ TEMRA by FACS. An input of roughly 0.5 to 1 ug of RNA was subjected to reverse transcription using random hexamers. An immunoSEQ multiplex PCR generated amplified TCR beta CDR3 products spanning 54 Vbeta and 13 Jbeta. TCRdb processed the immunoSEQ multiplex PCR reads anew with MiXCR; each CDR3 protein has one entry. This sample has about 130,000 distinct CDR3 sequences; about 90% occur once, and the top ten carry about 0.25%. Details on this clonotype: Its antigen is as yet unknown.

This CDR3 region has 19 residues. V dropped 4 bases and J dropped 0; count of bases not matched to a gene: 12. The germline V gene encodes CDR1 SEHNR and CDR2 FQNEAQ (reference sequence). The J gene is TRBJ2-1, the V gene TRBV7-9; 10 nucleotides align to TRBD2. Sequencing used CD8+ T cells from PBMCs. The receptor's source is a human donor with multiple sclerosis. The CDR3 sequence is CASSSGRLAGPSSYNEQFF. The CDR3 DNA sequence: TGTGCCAGCAGCTCAGGAAGACTAGCGGGTCCGAGCTCCTACAATGAGCAGTTCTTC.